This is a list of T cell receptor beta chains from one sample in a study of cytomegalovirus exposure and HLA in healthy donors. The data were produced by immunoSEQ multiplex PCR, yet TCRdb's version contains in-frame clones alone and is incomplete. Here the sample spans 80,000 to 100,000 clones, under 75% being singletons. Sample: PBMCs. The source of these receptors is a female donor in good health and CMV-seronegative. The conserved cysteine and the conserved F or W are not part of the CDR3 here. The order of the fields is CDR3 protein, V gene, J gene.

CDR3 protein: SVEKDPGQPQH
V gene: TRBV29-1
J gene: TRBJ1-5

CDR3 protein: ASSIRTGGDTEAF
V gene: TRBV4-3
J gene: TRBJ1-1

CDR3 protein: ASSLHGMGGTEAF
V gene: TRBV7-2
J gene: TRBJ1-1

CDR3 protein: ASSERRTGGAEQY
V gene: TRBV6-1
J gene: TRBJ2-7

CDR3 protein: ASSSLTGGDTQY
V gene: TRBV5-1
J gene: TRBJ2-3

CDR3 protein: ASSLWQGGNIQY
V gene: TRBV28
J gene: TRBJ2-4

CDR3 protein: ASSLTSGGGEQF
V gene: TRBV7-2
J gene: TRBJ2-1

CDR3 protein: ASSEGRVLTGELF
V gene: TRBV2
J gene: TRBJ2-2

CDR3 protein: ASSLGTSRYTDTQY
V gene: TRBV11-3
J gene: TRBJ2-3

CDR3 protein: ASSLGTSGHNEQF
V gene: TRBV7-9
J gene: TRBJ2-1

CDR3 protein: ASSSPGTGGRYEQY
V gene: TRBV28
J gene: TRBJ2-7

CDR3 protein: ASSLLRTNYGYT
V gene: TRBV7-9
J gene: TRBJ1-2

CDR3 protein: ASSLRTSGESSYNEQF
V gene: TRBV7-7
J gene: TRBJ2-1

CDR3 protein: ASSQGTSTDTQY
V gene: TRBV5-1
J gene: TRBJ2-3

CDR3 protein: SVEEGTSGYNEQF
V gene: TRBV29-1
J gene: TRBJ2-1

CDR3 protein: ASSRVTGMGTEAF
V gene: TRBV14
J gene: TRBJ1-1